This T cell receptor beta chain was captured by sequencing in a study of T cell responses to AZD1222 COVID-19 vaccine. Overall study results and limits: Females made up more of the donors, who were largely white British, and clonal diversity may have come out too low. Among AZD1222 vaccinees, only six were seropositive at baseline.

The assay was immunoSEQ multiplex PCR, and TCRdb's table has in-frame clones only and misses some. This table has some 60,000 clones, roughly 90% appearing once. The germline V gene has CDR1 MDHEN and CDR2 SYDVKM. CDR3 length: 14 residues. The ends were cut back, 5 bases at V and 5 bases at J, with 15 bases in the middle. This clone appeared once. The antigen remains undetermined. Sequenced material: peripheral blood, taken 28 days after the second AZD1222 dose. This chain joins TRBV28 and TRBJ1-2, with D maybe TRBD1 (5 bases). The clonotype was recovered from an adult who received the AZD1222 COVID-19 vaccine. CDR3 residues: CASSRMGERYGYTF. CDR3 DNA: TGTGCCAGCAGTAGGATGGGGGAACGGTATGGCTACACCTTC.